What follows are 9 T cell receptor beta chains derived from one specimen sequenced in a study of Ad26.COV2.S vaccination and SARS-CoV-2 variants. Profiled with immunoSEQ multiplex PCR; TCRdb holds only in-frame clones, not every one. In the table there are about 680,000 clones, more than 80% of which are singletons. Treatment indicated: around 19 received Ad26.COV2.S at low or high dose, single or two shots; 5 received placebo; per-sample allocation not given. Sample collection was performed on day 63 after the first vaccine or placebo injection. The input for sequencing was peripheral blood, taken in a trial of Ad26.COV2.S vaccine versus placebo. These receptors originate from a person between 18 and 65 years old who received the Ad26.COV2.S COVID-19 vaccine or a placebo.

In DNA form, the CDR3 reads TGTGCCAGCGAGGGAGGCTACGAGCAGTACTTC. Encoded protein: CASEGGYEQYF. This chain links TRBV6-5 with TRBJ2-7, with a tentative D call TRBD2 (6 bases). CDR3 length equals 11 residues. V gave up 8 bases and J gave up 3 bases, with 8 bases separating them. Germline V gene lookup returns CDR1 MNHEY and CDR2 SVGAGI.

The chain recombines TRBV2 with TRBJ2-5; tentative D call: TRBD2 (5 bases). The V end lost 8 bases, the J end lost 2 bases, and 15 bases lay between the germline ends. This CDR3 has 14 residues. Germline CDR1 reads SNHLY; CDR2 reads FYNNEI. CDR3 loop: CASSRPGFQETQYF. DNA for the CDR3: TGTGCCAGCTCTCGTCCGGGATTTCAAGAGACCCAGTACTTC.

This rearrangement joins TRBV4-3 to TRBJ1-4; 7 bases fit TRBD1. Trimming took 1 base from V and 5 from J; bases not matched to a gene: 10. The CDR3 loop spans 17 amino acids. Germline-derived CDR1 and CDR2 are LGHNA and YSLEER. The CDR3 DNA follows: TGCGCCAGCAGCCAAGGAGGGGGAGGGGGCAACAATGAAAAACTGTTTTTT. Encoded protein: CASSQGGGGGNNEKLFF.

DNA of the CDR3: TGTGCCAGCAGTACGGGCCTTGGAAACACCATATATTTT. Protein sequence: CASSTGLGNTIYF. The rearrangement uses TRBV27 and TRBJ1-3, with unresolved D. CDR3 length equals 13 residues. Trimming removed 5 bases at V and 3 bases at J, with 8 bases between. Germline values: CDR1 MNHEY, CDR2 SMNVEV (reference sequence).

V is TRBV2 and J is TRBJ1-2; D remains unclear. Looked up from germline, CDR1 is SNHLY and CDR2 is FYNNEI. This CDR3 region has 14 residues. Between the trimmed V and J ends, which lost 1 base and 5 bases, there was a span of 11 bases. The CDR3 DNA reads as TGTGCCAGCAGTGAAGTAGGAGTGGGGTATGGCTACACCTTC. Encoded protein: CASSEVGVGYGYTF.

The chain recombines TRBV14 with TRBJ1-1, with D unresolved. V was clipped by 1 base and J by 5 bases, with 14 bases between them. This CDR3 has 15 amino acids. Germline loops: CDR1 SGHDN, CDR2 FVKESK. CDR3 residues: CASSQVPGGRTEAFF. The CDR3 bases are TGTGCCAGCAGCCAAGTGCCAGGCGGGAGAACTGAAGCTTTCTTT.

Note on this clone: The same CDR3 arises from other DNA sequences in this sample as well. The chain combines TRBV19 with TRBJ2-3; D call uncertain. Germline CDR1 LNHDA, CDR2 SQIVND (reference sequence). The CDR3 is made up of 12 amino acids. Trimming cost V 2 bases and J 1 base, with 1 base left between them. The chain's CDR3 is CASSIRTDTQYF. In DNA, the CDR3 is TGTGCCAGTAGTATACGCACAGATACGCAGTATTTT.

Only one count was recorded for this clone. The chain is built from TRBV11-2 and TRBJ1-6; 11 positions match TRBD1. The CDR3 sequence is 16 residues long. The J segment lost 5 bases and the V segment lost 5 bases, leaving 5 bases of the junction unmatched. Germline V gene sequence: CDR1 SGHAT, CDR2 FQNNGV. CDR3 DNA sequence: TGTGCCAGCAGCCCTGCGGGACAGGGGGATAATTCACCCCTCCACTTT. Amino acid sequence: CASSPAGQGDNSPLHF. The full variable domain, in which reference TRBV11-2 and TRBJ1-6 provide the parts outside the CDR3, is EAGVAQSPRYKIIEKRQSVAFWCNPISGHATLYWYQQILGQGPKLLIQFQNNGVVDDSQLPKDRFSAERLKGVDSTLKIQPAKLEDSAVYLCASSPAGQGDNSPLHFGNGTRLTVT.

The V gene is TRBV4-2, the J gene TRBJ1-6, with unresolved D. This CDR3 contains 15 residues. The germline V and J ends were trimmed by 0 bases and 8 bases, with 11 bases remaining between them. Germline lookup yields CDR1 LGHNA and CDR2 YNFKEQ. The CDR3 coding sequence is TGTGCCAGCAGCCAAGATCCGCTGGGAGATTCACCCCTCCACTTT. Protein sequence: CASSQDPLGDSPLHF.